This TCR beta chain is drawn from a study of blood T cell repertoires in COVID-19. Overall study: Acute-phase and convalescent COVID-19 samples originated in the United States, Italy and Spain. Nucleic acid was either cDNA or gDNA, and it came from T cells, B-cell-depleted T cells, or PBMCs.

Authors' processing steps: Reference gene primer amplification gave estimated nucleated cell counts. The protocol was immunoSEQ multiplex PCR, while the TCRdb copy is restricted to in-frame clones and leaves out a portion. V and J calls and clone size are those listed in that table; D and trimming were worked out from the DNA. Of approximately 250,000 clones detected, 75% to 85% appear once; the ten largest clones hold 2% to 2.5%. V dropped 8 bases and J dropped 7; count of bases not matched to a gene: 11. Germline V CDR1 and CDR2: MNHNY, SVGAGI (reference sequence). CDR3 length equals 15 residues. The material sequenced was peripheral blood. The chain couples TRBV6-6 to TRBJ2-3; 11 nucleotides line up with TRBD2. The TCR was taken from a man aged 35 to 55 who had recovered from COVID-19. The chain's CDR3 is CASGGASGGTYTQYF. Here the CDR3 DNA reads TGTGCCAGCGGTGGGGCTAGCGGGGGGACGTATACGCAGTATTTT.